What follows are 13 T cell receptor beta chains derived from one specimen sequenced in a study of lymphopenia after photon versus proton radiotherapy. Using immunoSEQ multiplex PCR, the repertoire was profiled, and TCRdb retains in-frame clones only, with some absent. The sample has around 26,000 clones, about four fifths seen once. Material: peripheral blood, obtained from a patient treated with photon-based radiotherapy. The source of these receptors is a man over 45 with gastric cancer.

This chain uses TRBV10-3 with TRBJ2-1; TRBD2 matches 9 bases. CDR1 and CDR2 (germline): ENHRY, SYGVKD. The CDR3 loop spans 15 amino acids. Trimming at V came to 4 bases and at J to 8 bases, leaving 9 bases not matched to a gene. The CDR3 loop reads CAISGASGDTDEQFF. The CDR3 nucleotides read TGTGCCATCAGTGGGGCTAGCGGGGATACGGATGAGCAGTTCTTC.

The chain joins TRBV30 to TRBJ2-1; no definite D call. The CDR3 length is 14 residues. Germline CDR1 GTSNPN, CDR2 SVGIG (reference sequence). V was shortened by 5 bases and J by 0 bases, with 11 bases between the two germline ends. The CDR3 DNA follows: TGTGCCTGGGCCCCGGGCAGCTCCTACAATGAGCAGTTCTTC. It translates to CAWAPGSSYNEQFF.

The V call is TRBV2, the J call TRBJ2-5; D unresolved. Germline V gene data show CDR1 as SNHLY and CDR2 as FYNNEI. The V gene lost 2 bases and the J gene lost 1 base, with 5 bases spanning the gap. CDR3 length: 13 residues. CDR3 coding DNA: TGTGCCAGCAGTGAATACCCCCAAGAGACCCAGTACTTC. Protein: CASSEYPQETQYF.

The V call is TRBV10-1, the J call TRBJ2-7; 8 bases map to TRBD2. Unmatched junction bases numbered 7, after V lost 3 bases and J lost 3 bases. The CDR3 length is 15 residues. Germline loops: CDR1 WNHNN, CDR2 SYGVQD (reference sequence). CDR3 amino acids: CASSDPSGGDYEQYF. In DNA form, the CDR3 reads TGCGCCAGCAGTGACCCCAGCGGGGGAGACTACGAGCAGTACTTC.

The chain links TRBV7-7 to TRBJ2-6; D is possibly TRBD1 or TRBD2 (5 bases each). Germline V CDR1 and CDR2: SSHAT, FNYEAQ (reference sequence). The length of the CDR3 is 16 residues. Deletions cut 7 bases from V and 2 bases from J, with 15 bases between. In DNA, the CDR3 is TGTGCCAGCACGGGACGTCGGGTAGCTGGGGCCAACGTCCTGACTTTC. The encoded protein is CASTGRRVAGANVLTF.

The chain uses TRBV6-1 and TRBJ2-7; D is ambiguous. The CDR3 length is 12 residues. Germline CDR1 is MNHNS and CDR2 is SASEGT. Trimming removed 5 bases from V and 6 bases from J, with 11 bases in between. CDR3 loop: CASSLGGFEQYF. The CDR3 DNA reads as TGTGCCAGCAGTCTGGGTGGATTCGAGCAGTACTTC.

CDR3 amino acids: CASSLVSEETQYF. For the CDR3, the DNA is TGTGCCAGCAGCTTGGTGTCGGAAGAGACCCAGTACTTC. The chain carries TRBV5-4 and TRBJ2-5; D not certain. Trimming stripped 0 bases from V and 3 bases from J, with 6 bases between. Germline V lookup: CDR1 SGHNT, CDR2 YYREEE (reference sequence). The CDR3 sequence is 13 residues long. Based on the CDR3 plus reference TRBV5-4 and TRBJ2-5, the full variable domain is ETGVTQSPTHLIKTRGQQVTLRCSSQSGHNTVSWYQQALGQGPQFIFQYYREEENGRGNFPPRFSGLQFPNYSSELNVNALELDDSALYLCASSLVSEETQYFGPGTRLLVL.

This clone was recorded once. The rearrangement joins TRBV5-1 to TRBJ2-5; D is uncertain. V was clipped by 3 bases and J by 5 bases, with 5 bases between them. Germline assignment: CDR1 SGHRS and CDR2 YFSETQ. The CDR3 sequence is 11 residues long. The CDR3 DNA reads as TGCGCCAGCAGCTCCCGCGAGACCCAGTACTTC. This codes for CASSSRETQYF.

The V and J genes are TRBV10-1 and TRBJ2-7, with 8 bases matching TRBD1. V was pared by 3 bases and J by 2 bases, with 9 bases of the junction left unmatched. The CDR3 contains 16 residues. In germline, CDR1 is WNHNN, CDR2 SYGVQD (reference sequence). In DNA form, the CDR3 reads TGCGCCAGCAGTGATATGGGACAGGTAGTAGCCTACGAGCAGTACGTC. Amino acids: CASSDMGQVVAYEQYV.

This clone came up a few times. The chain has TRBV6-1 and TRBJ1-3; D unresolved. This CDR3 comprises 16 residues. Trimming removed 2 bases from V and 2 bases from J, with 13 bases in between. Germline V gene data show CDR1 as MNHNS and CDR2 as SASEGT. Written as DNA, the CDR3 is TGTGCCAGCAGTGAACGACGACCTTTTACTGGAAACACCATATATTTT. Translating it yields CASSERRPFTGNTIYF.

This clone appeared many times. V usage is TRBV6-6 and J usage is TRBJ1-5; D gene unclear. The germline V gene has CDR1 MNHNY and CDR2 SVGAGI (reference sequence). V lost 9 bases and J 3 bases, leaving 12 bases between the germline ends. The CDR3 has 13 residues. The CDR3 DNA follows: TGTGCCAGTGGAGTGGTCCTCAATCAGCCCCAGCATTTT. Its protein is CASGVVLNQPQHF.

This clone is medium-sized (0.01 to 0.1%). The rearrangement links TRBV21-1 to TRBJ1-2. TRBV21-1 is a pseudogene segment. The CDR3 is 12 residues long. The CDR3 DNA sequence: TGTGCCAGCAGCAACGGGGACTATGGCTACACCTTC. Translated, it gives CASSNGDYGYTF.

The J gene is TRBJ1-4, the V gene TRBV6-1; a weak D match, TRBD1 (6 bases). CDR1 and CDR2 from the germline V gene are MNHNS and SASEGT. V lost 6 bases, J lost 8 bases, and 16 bases lay in between. This CDR3 spans 14 amino acids. CDR3 coding DNA: TGTGCCAGCAGAGGCACAGGGTGGGGCGAAAAACTGTTTTTT. Protein: CASRGTGWGEKLFF.